This record concerns one T cell receptor (beta chain) sequence. Its antigen specificity is not known. No per-base quality is available; no much larger clone lies one base away. The sample belongs to a study of T-cell reconstitution after alpha-beta-depleted transplantation in children (dated by TCRdb to 2016 to 2018). For the study in its entirety: Using TCR repertoire profiling, the study followed T-cell immune reconstitution in a quantitative way in children after TCRalphabeta/CD19-depleted allogeneic hematopoietic cell transplantation. Study-wide conclusions, independent of this receptor: The apparently early recovery of alphabetaT-cell counts about two months after transplant reportedly depended on only several hundred rapidly expanded clones that came from non-depleted graft cells. Over subsequent months, a decline in hyperexpanded clone frequencies was noted, and after one year, T-cell counts and TCRbeta diversity were mostly ascribed to newly produced T cells. The high TCRbeta diversity at day 60 in some patients was ascribed to recipient T cells and intrathymic progenitors that had survived conditioning.

Library generation was performed with PCR. Sequencing used an Illumina HiSeq 2500. To normalize quantification of the TCRbeta repertoire, the TCR libraries were built with molecular barcoding that relied on unique molecular identifiers. TCRdb handled the public reads itself, with Q25 trimming in fastp and clone calling in MiXCR, and kept productive beta chains. Every entry covers one CDR3 protein and lists the most common genes and DNA from its rows. The sample table contains hundreds of thousands of distinct CDR3 sequences; only one count was recorded for 15% to 20% of them. The ten top clones hold around 43% of the sample. According to the study, the label for this sample's treatment or condition signals: allogeneic hematopoietic cell transplantation with graft depleted of TCRalphabeta T cells and CD19 B cells. The children who served as transplant recipients had been given grafts of TCRalphabeta/CD19-depleted allogeneic hematopoietic cells.

Trimming takes 2 bases off V and 1 base off J; junction bases not matched to a gene: 7. CDR1 and CDR2 are read off the germline V gene as SNHLY and FYNNEI. The CDR3, from cysteine to phenylalanine, totals 16 residues. The retained sequence is limited to the CDR3, 48 bases, with the frame set at the first base. The V gene is TRBV2 and the J gene is TRBJ2-5; TRBD2 fits 7 bases in the junction. This TCR derives from a male patient aged 2 to 9 who had a stem cell transplant for acute lymphoblastic leukemia, so the T cells may come from the graft donor. The sample was PBMCs, mostly from graft donor cells, taken 360 days after TCRalphabeta/CD19-depleted stem cell transplant. CDR3 sequence: CASSEWGTIFQETQYF. The DNA sequence is TGTGCCAGCAGTGAATGGGGGACTATCTTCCAAGAGACCCAGTACTTC. Full variable domain (CDR3 extended with the reference TRBV2 and TRBJ2-5 proteins): EPEVTQTPSHQVTQMGQEVILRCVPISNHLYFYWYRQILGQKVEFLVSFYNNEISEKSEIFDDQFSVERPDGSNFTLKIRSTKLEDSAMYFCASSEWGTIFQETQYFGPGTRLLVL.